This TCR beta chain derives from a study of T-cell reconstitution after alpha-beta-depleted transplantation in children. Trimming took 0 bases from V and 5 from J, leaving 10 bases between them. Germline assignment: CDR1 SGHAT and CDR2 FQNNGV. CDR3 length: 14 amino acids. Study results and caveats: Several hundred expanded graft clones reportedly gave rise to the alpha-beta T cells present about two months after transplant.

TCRbeta library construction was performed incorporating unique molecular identifiers. A single record per CDR3 protein comes from TCRdb applying MiXCR to the PCR reads. In the table there are 700,000 to 850,000 distinct CDR3 sequences, roughly 16% of which are singletons. This clonotype was observed a few times. Its specificity is unknown. This chain joins TRBV11-2 and TRBJ1-2; D is undetermined. The TCR comes from a male patient aged 5 to 17 who had a stem cell transplant for acute lymphoblastic leukemia, so the T cells may come from the graft donor. Sample: PBMCs, mostly from graft donor cells, taken 360 days after TCRalphabeta/CD19-depleted stem cell transplant. The CDR3: CASSLEALEYGYTF. Written as DNA, the CDR3 is TGTGCCAGCAGCTTAGAGGCCCTGGAGTATGGCTACACCTTC.